These 18 T cell receptor beta chains were all obtained from the same sample, sequenced in a study of cytomegalovirus exposure and HLA in healthy donors. This PCR relied on a set of 60 Vbeta primers and 13 Jbeta primers. Method: immunoSEQ multiplex PCR; TCRdb's copy keeps in-frame clones and lacks some. The table includes tens of thousands of clones, 65% to 85% detected once. Material for sequencing was PBMCs. These receptors all come from a man aged 25 to 40 in good health and CMV-seronegative.

This chain joins TRBV5-1 and TRBJ2-5, with 8 nucleotides matching TRBD2. Germline-derived CDR1 and CDR2 are SGHRS and YFSETQ. This CDR3 comprises 16 residues. Trimming took 0 bases from V and 0 from J; bases not matched to a gene: 4. The CDR3 loop is CASSLGSGGYQETQYF. DNA of the CDR3: TGCGCCAGCAGCTTGGGATCGGGGGGGTACCAAGAGACCCAGTACTTC.

This rearrangement joins TRBV7-6 to TRBJ2-7; TRBD1 agrees at 7 bases. Germline lookup yields CDR1 SGHVS and CDR2 FNYEAQ. V lost 1 base and J lost 0; bases outside the gene matches: 6. The CDR3 consists of 16 residues. The CDR3, as DNA: TGTGCCAGCAGCTTAGTAGGGACAGTTAGCTCCTACGAGCAGTACTTC. Its protein product is CASSLVGTVSSYEQYF.

The CDR3 loop reads CASSPDRSSYNEQFF. The CDR3 nucleotides are TGTGCCAGCAGCCCTGACAGGAGCTCCTACAATGAGCAGTTCTTC. This sequence joins TRBV5-4 and TRBJ2-1; TRBD1 is a possible D gene (6 bases). CDR3 length: 15 residues. Deletions cut 4 bases from V and 0 bases from J, with 11 bases between. Germline V lookup: CDR1 SGHNT, CDR2 YYREEE (reference sequence).

The chain uses TRBV6-6 and TRBJ1-6; no clear D. The CDR3 has 14 residues. Germline lookup yields CDR1 MNHNY and CDR2 SVGAGI (reference sequence). V dropped 6 bases and J dropped 8 bases, with 14 bases sitting between them. The CDR3, as DNA: TGTGCCAGCAGGGGCCCTACGCGGGATTCACCCCTCCACTTT. It specifies CASRGPTRDSPLHF.

V usage is TRBV7-9 and J usage is TRBJ2-2; 7 bases are shared with TRBD2. Germline V gene data show CDR1 as SEHNR and CDR2 as FQNEAQ (reference sequence). CDR3 size: 15 residues. V dropped 5 bases and J dropped 6; count of bases not matched to a gene: 9. Here the CDR3 DNA reads TGTGCCAGCAGCCCGCGGACTAGTATATCCGGGGAGCTGTTTTTT. Protein product: CASSPRTSISGELFF.

The chain recombines TRBV19 with TRBJ2-7, with 8 bases aligning to TRBD1. This CDR3 is built from 14 residues. Germline CDR1 and CDR2: LNHDA and SQIVND (reference sequence). After removal of 3 bases from V and 3 bases from J, the junction contained 4 bases not matched to a gene. CDR3 loop: CASSMPGQGYEQYF. The CDR3 DNA is TGTGCCAGTAGTATGCCCGGACAGGGCTACGAGCAGTACTTC.

The V call is TRBV4-1, the J call TRBJ2-5; D is unclear. Per germline, CDR1 MGHRA and CDR2 YSYEKL. Between the trimmed V and J ends, which lost 1 base and 5 bases, there was a span of 5 bases. The CDR3 spans 12 residues. CDR3 coding DNA: TGCGCCAGCAGCCAAGTCGAGGAGACCCAGTACTTC. It translates to CASSQVEETQYF.

The chain links TRBV29-1 to TRBJ2-7, with 9 positions matching TRBD1. Per the germline V gene, CDR1 is SQVTM and CDR2 is ANQGSEA. The trim removed 0 bases at V and 2 bases at J, leaving 5 bases unmatched. The CDR3 contains 15 residues. CDR3 in DNA: TGCAGCGTTGAAGATCCGGGACAGGGCACCTACGAGCAGTACTTC. It codes for CSVEDPGQGTYEQYF.

This chain connects TRBV7-9 to TRBJ1-3, with D maybe TRBD1 (6 bases). The CDR3 has 16 residues. CDR1 and CDR2 (germline): SEHNR, FQNEAQ (reference sequence). Trimming shortened V by 0 bases and J by 3 bases, and 12 bases separated the two germline ends. CDR3 DNA sequence: TGTGCCAGCAGCTTAGCTTCGGACAGTTATGGAAACACCATATATTTT. Encoded protein: CASSLASDSYGNTIYF.

This clone showed up just a few times. V is TRBV5-1 and J is TRBJ1-4; D might be TRBD1 (6 bases). There are 19 residues in the CDR3. Germline CDR1 SGHRS, CDR2 YFSETQ. V lost 4 bases and J lost 0, with 22 bases in between. The CDR3 coding sequence is TGCGCCAGCAGCCAATCCACTCCGAGACCAGGGGCAACTAATGAAAAACTGTTTTTT. This codes for CASSQSTPRPGATNEKLFF.

This clone was observed once. The genes are TRBV11-2 and TRBJ1-2, with a possible D match to TRBD1 (5 bases). CDR3 length equals 14 residues. Trimming removed 5 bases from V and 4 bases from J, with 14 bases in between. The germline CDR1 and CDR2 sequences are SGHAT and FQNNGV. CDR3 amino acids: CASSQRGGLYGYTF. The CDR3 nucleotides read TGTGCCAGCAGCCAGCGTGGGGGACTCTATGGCTACACCTTC.

V usage is TRBV29-1 and J usage is TRBJ1-1, with 7 bases aligning to TRBD1. V gave up 4 bases and J gave up 4 bases; unmatched junction bases: 3. Germline CDR1 SQVTM, CDR2 ANQGSEA. This CDR3 comprises 12 residues. This CDR3 is CSVGKGATEAFF. The DNA for the CDR3 is TGCAGCGTTGGGAAGGGGGCCACTGAAGCTTTCTTT.

The rearrangement links TRBV27 to TRBJ2-7; 7 nucleotides line up with TRBD1. This CDR3 spans 16 amino acids. V trimming: 5 bases; J trimming: 4 bases; junction bases outside the gene matches: 14. Germline V gene data show CDR1 as MNHEY and CDR2 as SMNVEV (reference sequence). This chain's CDR3 is CASSLSLGTATYEQYF. CDR3 sequence (DNA): TGTGCCAGCAGTCTGTCTCTAGGGACAGCGACATACGAGCAGTACTTC.

The chain is built from TRBV7-9 and TRBJ1-6, with a possible D match to TRBD1 (5 bases). V lost 4 bases, J lost 8 bases, and 9 bases lay in between. The CDR3 totals 13 residues. Per the germline V gene, CDR1 is SEHNR and CDR2 is FQNEAQ (reference sequence). Here the CDR3 DNA reads TGTGCCAGCAGCTCAGGACAAGATTCACCCCTCCACTTT. Its translation: CASSSGQDSPLHF. The full variable domain, completed using reference TRBV7-9 and TRBJ1-6, is DTGVSQNPRHKITKRGQNVTFRCDPISEHNRLYWYRQTLGQGPEFLTYFQNEAQLEKSRLLSDRFSAERPKGSFSTLEIQRTEQGDSAMYLCASSSGQDSPLHFGNGTRLTVT.

The chain couples TRBV6-1 to TRBJ1-5, with a weak D call TRBD1 (6 bases). The CDR3 loop spans 14 amino acids. Per the germline V gene, CDR1 is MNHNS and CDR2 is SASEGT. The V and J ends lost 3 bases and 8 bases respectively, with 14 bases between them. CDR3: CASSERQAPEPQHF. CDR3 in DNA: TGTGCCAGCAGTGAGCGACAGGCCCCGGAGCCCCAGCATTTT.

This chain uses TRBV6-6 with TRBJ1-2, with 8 bases identical to TRBD1. This CDR3 comprises 14 residues. V lost 0 bases to trimming and J lost 7 bases; unmatched junction nucleotides: 4. Germline assignment: CDR1 MNHNY and CDR2 SVGAGI (reference sequence). The CDR3 nucleotides read TGTGCCAGCAGTTACTCGTCCGGGACAGGTGGCTACACCTTC. It yields the protein CASSYSSGTGGYTF.

The rearrangement uses TRBV5-1 and TRBJ1-2; 8 bases fit TRBD1. This CDR3 comprises 17 residues. Trimming removed 0 bases from V and 8 bases from J; junction bases left unmatched: 15. Germline values: CDR1 SGHRS, CDR2 YFSETQ. The CDR3 DNA is TGCGCCAGCAGCTTGGGGTTTTTGGACAGGGCGTCGTACGGCTACACCTTC. Protein sequence: CASSLGFLDRASYGYTF.

The rearrangement joins TRBV5-1 to TRBJ1-2, with D perhaps TRBD1 (6 bases). The length of the CDR3 is 16 residues. CDR1 is SGHRS, CDR2 YFSETQ, per germline. V lost 0 bases and J 7 bases, leaving 19 bases between the germline ends. DNA of the CDR3: TGCGCCAGCAGCTTGGGCTCGAGACAGGTTTTGTCTGGCTACACCTTC. Translated, it gives CASSLGSRQVLSGYTF.